This entry lists 27 T cell receptor beta chains sequenced from one sample in a study of shared clonotypes between healthy human individuals (TCRdb year 2020). The library relied on the immunoSEQ multiplex PCR assay. TCRdb re-hosts the immuneACCESS table, in-frame sequences only. Its copies lack some clones; in the studies checked, an unresolved V gene accounts for under half of them, and the cause for the rest is not known. The sample has about 480,000 clones on record, about four fifths of them singletons. Clones ranked in the top ten supply about an eighth of the sample. Sequences were obtained from PBMCs. The source is a woman aged 40 to 55 in good health. Some clones in this sample may be carry-over from other donors' samples.

V gene TRBV5-6 combines with J gene TRBJ1-3, with D unresolved. CDR1 and CDR2 from the germline V gene are SGHDT and YYEEEE. Trimming stripped 5 bases from V and 0 bases from J, with 9 bases between. The CDR3 sequence is 14 residues long. This CDR3 reads CASRPGSSGNTIYF. DNA of the CDR3: TGTGCCAGCAGACCCGGGAGCTCTGGAAACACCATATATTTT.

This clone was seen repeatedly, ten times or more. The chain recombines TRBV19 with TRBJ2-7, with 11 bases identical to TRBD2. The CDR3 has 15 residues. The J segment lost 7 bases and the V segment lost 4 bases, leaving 9 bases of the junction unmatched. The V gene's germline CDR1 is LNHDA and CDR2 SQIVND (reference sequence). The CDR3 spells CASSTLAGANREQYF. CDR3 bases: TGTGCCAGTAGTACACTAGCGGGAGCTAATAGAGAGCAGTACTTC.

This rearrangement joins TRBV7-2 to TRBJ2-7, with 8 bases that match TRBD2. This CDR3 has 15 residues. Looked up from germline, CDR1 is SGHTA and CDR2 is FQGNSA. V shed 2 bases, J shed 2 bases, and the junction held 5 bases outside the gene matches. CDR3 nucleotides: TGTGCCAGCAGCTTACAAAGCGGGGGTACCTACGAGCAGTACTTC. It yields the protein CASSLQSGGTYEQYF.

This sequence joins TRBV13 and TRBJ1-1; the D is unclear. Trimming cost V 8 bases and J 1 base, with 11 bases left between them. CDR3 size: 13 residues. The germline V gene encodes CDR1 PRHDT and CDR2 FYEKMQ (reference sequence). The CDR3 region is CASVPWKNTEAFF. CDR3 in DNA: TGTGCCAGCGTCCCCTGGAAGAACACTGAAGCTTTCTTT.

A few counts support this clone. The chain recombines TRBV7-6 with TRBJ2-7, with 11 bases matching TRBD1. This CDR3 is built from 14 residues. V lost 1 base to trimming and J lost 5 bases; unmatched junction nucleotides: 1. Germline CDR1 is SGHVS and CDR2 is FNYEAQ. The CDR3, as DNA: TGTGCCAGCAGCTTAGAGGACAGGGGGCACGAGCAGTACTTC. Amino acid sequence: CASSLEDRGHEQYF.

This chain connects TRBV6-1 to TRBJ1-4; TRBD1 aligns across 8 bases. With V trimmed by 2 bases and J by 8 bases, 7 bases remained unmatched. This CDR3 has 15 amino acids. Germline CDR1 is MNHNS and CDR2 is SASEGT. This chain's CDR3 is CASSEPDRGGEKLFF. CDR3 bases: TGTGCCAGCAGTGAACCAGACAGGGGAGGCGAAAAACTGTTTTTT.

The genes are TRBV7-9 and TRBJ2-7; 7 bases match TRBD2. CDR3 size: 16 residues. The ends lost 5 bases at V and 7 bases at J; junction bases unmatched: 17. CDR1 and CDR2 (germline): SEHNR, FQNEAQ (reference sequence). CDR3 protein: CASSPRGDPRPGEQYF. The CDR3 DNA reads as TGTGCCAGCAGCCCCCGGGGGGACCCCAGGCCGGGGGAGCAGTACTTC.

To note about this clone: This likely stems from a read error, as it lies one base from a far larger clone. The chain uses TRBV4-2 and TRBJ2-2; possibly TRBD2 for D (6 bases). Germline CDR1 and CDR2: LGHNA and YNFKEQ. Trimming cost V 8 bases and J 3 bases, with 22 bases left between them. This CDR3 has 17 residues. The CDR3 DNA sequence: TGTGCCAGCCAACCAGCCGGGAGAGGGGATTACACCGGGGAGCTGTTTTTT. Its protein is CASQPAGRGDYTGELFF.

This chain links TRBV7-3 with TRBJ2-5; D tentatively reads TRBD1 or TRBD2 (5 bases each). There are 14 residues in the CDR3. Trimming cost V 2 bases and J 1 base, with 8 bases left between them. Germline values: CDR1 SGHTA, CDR2 FQGTGA. CDR3 DNA: TGTGCCAGCAGCTTAGGGACGGCCCAAGAGACCCAGTACTTC. Translated, it gives CASSLGTAQETQYF.

V is TRBV5-6 and J is TRBJ2-7; 7 nucleotides match TRBD1. CDR3 length: 16 amino acids. The trim removed 0 bases at V and 2 bases at J, leaving 8 bases unmatched. The germline CDR1 and CDR2 sequences are SGHDT and YYEEEE. The CDR3 DNA reads as TGTGCCAGCAGCTTGGTCGGGTCAGGGGGACCCTACGAGCAGTACTTC. Its translation: CASSLVGSGGPYEQYF.

The count of this clone is one. CDR3 sequence reads: CASRDRSLGEQYF. Written as DNA, the CDR3 is TGTGCCAGCCGGGATAGATCCTTGGGGGAGCAGTACTTC. V gene TRBV2 combines with J gene TRBJ2-7, with D perhaps matching TRBD2 (5 bases). The V and J ends lost 8 bases and 7 bases respectively, with 18 bases between them. The germline V gene has CDR1 SNHLY and CDR2 FYNNEI. This CDR3 has 13 residues.

V and J are TRBV18 and TRBJ2-1, with 11 bases matching TRBD2. This CDR3 region has 15 residues. V lost 3 bases to trimming and J lost 9 bases; unmatched junction nucleotides: 7. Germline V gives CDR1 KGHSH, CDR2 LQKENI. CDR3 amino acids: CASSPGTSGDGEQFF. The CDR3 nucleotides are TGTGCCAGCTCACCTGGGACTAGCGGAGACGGTGAGCAGTTCTTC.

This clone was detected only a few times. The chain couples TRBV15 to TRBJ2-1, with D perhaps matching TRBD2 (6 bases). The CDR3 loop spans 12 amino acids. The germline V and J ends were trimmed by 1 base and 15 bases, with 13 bases remaining between them. Germline V lookup: CDR1 LNHNV, CDR2 YYDKDF (reference sequence). The CDR3 loop is CATSRGETSVFF. The CDR3 DNA reads TGTGCCACCAGCAGAGGTGAGACTAGTGTGTTCTTC.

For the CDR3, the DNA is TGTGCCACCGCAGAGGGACTAAACACCGGGGAGCTGTTTTTT. Translating it yields CATAEGLNTGELFF. The genes are TRBV15 and TRBJ2-2; 7 bases map to TRBD2. The V gene's germline CDR1 is LNHNV and CDR2 YYDKDF (reference sequence). The ends lost 8 bases at V and 2 bases at J; junction bases unmatched: 5. The CDR3 has 14 amino acids.

CDR3 DNA sequence: TGTGCCAGCAGCGTAGACGGCCCATCCAGCTCCTACAATGAGCAGTTCTTC. Amino acids: CASSVDGPSSSYNEQFF. The V call is TRBV7-9, the J call TRBJ2-1; no clear D. V was cut by 5 bases and J by 0 bases, with 17 bases left in between. CDR1 and CDR2 from the germline V gene are SEHNR and FQNEAQ (reference sequence). The CDR3 loop spans 17 amino acids.

This chain links TRBV11-2 with TRBJ2-1; the D gene is possibly TRBD1 (6 bases). V gave up 5 bases and J gave up 4 bases, with 15 bases separating them. Germline V CDR1 and CDR2: SGHAT, FQNNGV. The CDR3 totals 15 residues. The CDR3 reads CASSHRDTTYNEQFF. CDR3 coding DNA: TGTGCCAGCAGCCACCGGGACACGACATACAATGAGCAGTTCTTC.

The chain uses TRBV7-3 and TRBJ2-1; D not certain. In germline, CDR1 is SGHTA, CDR2 FQGTGA. This CDR3 region has 13 residues. The V end lost 4 bases, the J end lost 3 bases, and 7 bases lay between the germline ends. CDR3 in amino acids: CASSSTIYNEQFF. The CDR3 nucleotides are TGTGCCAGCAGCTCGACCATCTACAATGAGCAGTTCTTC.

For this clone: Other DNA sequences in the same sample also yield this CDR3. CDR3 coding DNA: TGCGCCAGCAGCTTGGCCGAGACGGGATTGAAGGGCTACACCTTC. It is translated as CASSLAETGLKGYTF. This rearrangement joins TRBV5-1 to TRBJ1-2; D gene uncertain. Trimming took off 0 bases at V and 8 bases at J, with 17 bases between the two ends. Germline-derived CDR1 and CDR2 are SGHRS and YFSETQ. CDR3 length: 15 amino acids.

The chain carries TRBV7-2 and TRBJ1-6; D gene uncertain. The V gene lost 1 base and the J gene lost 10 bases, with 11 bases spanning the gap. The CDR3 loop spans 14 amino acids. Germline V lookup: CDR1 SGHTA, CDR2 FQGNSA. CDR3 residues: CASSLDPEVSPLHF. The CDR3 nucleotides read TGTGCCAGCAGCTTAGATCCAGAAGTATCACCCCTCCACTTT. The variable domain in full, completed from reference TRBV7-2 and TRBJ1-6, reads GAGVSQSPSNKVTEKGKDVELRCDPISGHTALYWYRQSLGQGLEFLIYFQGNSAPDKSGLPSDRFSAERTGGSVSTLTIQRTQQEDSAVYLCASSLDPEVSPLHFGNGTRLTVT.

This rearrangement joins TRBV10-3 to TRBJ2-1; perhaps D is TRBD1 or TRBD2 (6 bases each). CDR1 ENHRY and CDR2 SYGVKD come from the germline V gene. This CDR3 is built from 15 residues. Trimming removed 4 bases at V and 4 bases at J, with 14 bases between. CDR3 in DNA: TGTGCCATCAGTGGACTAGGGGGGACGTACAATGAGCAGTTCTTC. Translated, it gives CAISGLGGTYNEQFF.

This clone has just a few counts. The sample contains more than one DNA sequence encoding this CDR3. The J gene is TRBJ1-2, the V gene TRBV9, with D hard to call. V gave up 0 bases and J gave up 4 bases, with 7 bases separating them. The CDR3 totals 13 residues. Germline V gene lookup returns CDR1 SGDLS and CDR2 YYNGEE. CDR3 amino acids: CASSVDRGYGYTF. In nucleotides, the CDR3 is TGTGCCAGCAGCGTAGACCGGGGCTATGGCTACACCTTC.

This clone has more than one count but fewer than ten. The V and J genes are TRBV7-2 and TRBJ2-3; D unclear. The CDR3 runs 14 residues. Trimming took 5 bases from V and 2 from J, leaving 11 bases between them. Per the germline V gene, CDR1 is SGHTA and CDR2 is FQGNSA. CDR3 loop: CASSPLSNTDTQYF. Written as DNA, the CDR3 is TGTGCCAGCAGCCCCCTGTCGAACACAGATACGCAGTATTTT.

The rearrangement joins TRBV27 to TRBJ2-7; TRBD2 might be the D (7 bases). This CDR3 has 15 residues. Per the germline V gene, CDR1 is MNHEY and CDR2 is SMNVEV (reference sequence). V lost 3 bases, J lost 2 bases, and 14 bases lay in between. CDR3 protein: CASSFAGAATYEQYF. As DNA, the CDR3 is TGTGCCAGCAGTTTCGCGGGGGCCGCAACCTACGAGCAGTACTTC.

The chain links TRBV28 to TRBJ1-4; 9 bases map to TRBD1. V shed 5 bases, J shed 6 bases, and the junction held 7 bases outside the gene matches. This CDR3 comprises 15 residues. Germline V gene lookup returns CDR1 MDHEN and CDR2 SYDVKM. The CDR3 here is CASSPPGTGYEKLFF. In DNA, the CDR3 is TGTGCCAGCAGTCCCCCAGGGACAGGGTATGAAAAACTGTTTTTT.

The CDR3 nucleotides are TGTGCCAGCAGCCAAGTGGCGGGAAAGACCTACGAGCAGTACTTC. Its translation: CASSQVAGKTYEQYF. The rearrangement links TRBV7-2 to TRBJ2-7; TRBD2 might be the D (6 bases). The germline gives CDR1 SGHTA, CDR2 FQGNSA. The V gene lost 5 bases and the J gene lost 2 bases, with 16 bases spanning the gap. This CDR3 has 15 residues.

There are many counts of this clone. At the DNA level, this CDR3 is encoded by other sequences in the same sample as well. The rearrangement links TRBV18 to TRBJ2-7; 9 nucleotides line up with TRBD1. Germline trimming cut 3 bases from V and 6 bases from J; bases unmatched to any gene: 3. The CDR3 length is 13 residues. The germline V gene encodes CDR1 KGHSH and CDR2 LQKENI. DNA of the CDR3: TGTGCCAGCTCACCGGGACAGGGTGCCGAGCAGTACTTC. Translation: CASSPGQGAEQYF.

The V gene is TRBV5-4, the J gene TRBJ2-6; D ambiguous. Germline V gene lookup returns CDR1 SGHNT and CDR2 YYREEE (reference sequence). V was shortened by 0 bases and J by 1 base, with 5 bases between the two germline ends. This CDR3 region has 15 residues. In nucleotides, the CDR3 is TGTGCCAGCAGCTTGGTCCGGTCTGGGGCCAACGTCCTGACTTTC. It specifies CASSLVRSGANVLTF.